These 15 T cell receptor beta chains originate from one sample sequenced in a study of T cells expressing NK-cell markers. TCRdb reprocessed the 5' RACE reads and reports one entry per CDR3 protein, with no DNA. The sample totals about 410,000 distinct CDR3 sequences; its top ten clones hold 9.5% to 12%. The material sequenced was blood T cells: a sorted CD56 or NKG2C T cell subset, CD4+ or CD8+ T cells, or bulk PBMC T cells (not recorded which). These receptors all stem from a woman aged 50 to 60 in good health.

The chain carries TRBV4-1 and TRBJ2-5; TCRdb's assignment of TRBD2 cannot be checked, as there is no DNA. Germline V gene sequence: CDR1 MGHRA, CDR2 YSYEKL. The CDR3 consists of 14 residues. CDR3 amino acids: CASSQAGLGETQYF.

The chain links TRBV4-2 to TRBJ2-5; TCRdb picks TRBD1, but there is no DNA to check that call. The CDR3 totals 15 residues. Germline loops: CDR1 LGHNA, CDR2 YNFKEQ. CDR3 sequence: CASSPRMDRWETQYF.

The chain joins TRBV6-1 to TRBJ2-1; TCRdb lists TRBD2, though no DNA is available to test this call. Germline V gives CDR1 MNHNS, CDR2 SASEGT. CDR3 length equals 15 residues. The CDR3 here is CASSDPSGRYNEQFF.

This rearrangement joins TRBV20-1 to TRBJ2-1; TCRdb picks TRBD2, but there is no DNA to check that call. The CDR3 has 16 amino acids. CDR1 is DFQATT and CDR2 is SNEGSKA in the germline V gene (reference sequence). The chain's CDR3 is CSASGTSGIFGDEQFF.

The chain carries TRBV4-1 and TRBJ1-1. Germline loops: CDR1 MGHRA, CDR2 YSYEKL. There are 13 residues in the CDR3. The CDR3 loop reads CASSHLTVFEAFF.

Here the CDR3 reads CASSRGGQGEFQYF. This chain joins TRBV5-1 and TRBJ2-4; TCRdb's D call, TRBD1, is unchecked because there is no DNA. The CDR3 extends over 14 amino acids. The germline V gene has CDR1 SGHRS and CDR2 YFSETQ.

The chain couples TRBV7-3 to TRBJ2-1; TCRdb outputs TRBD2, but without DNA this stays unchecked. Germline V CDR1 and CDR2: SGHTA, FQGTGA. The CDR3 is 17 residues long. CDR3 sequence: CASSDGTSMSSYNEQFF.

The chain couples TRBV7-3 to TRBJ2-1; TCRdb picks TRBD2, but there is no DNA to check that call. Germline V CDR1 and CDR2: SGHTA, FQGTGA. The CDR3 totals 15 residues. CDR3 sequence: CASSPSVTRDNEQFF.

The chain employs TRBV18 and TRBJ2-1; TCRdb's D call, TRBD1, is unchecked because there is no DNA. CDR1 is KGHSH and CDR2 is LQKENI in the germline V gene. CDR3 size: 15 residues. The CDR3 here is CASSPGTGIVNEQFF.

The chain combines TRBV6-5 with TRBJ2-3; TCRdb's D call of TRBD2 is untestable without DNA. Germline V gene data show CDR1 as MNHEY and CDR2 as SVGAGI. This CDR3 is built from 15 residues. CDR3 region: CASAQLAASTDTQYF.

V is TRBV14 and J is TRBJ2-3; no DNA is available, so the TRBD2 call from TCRdb remains unchecked. The germline V gene has CDR1 SGHDN and CDR2 FVKESK. The CDR3 runs 16 residues. CDR3 protein: CASSRLAGGGTDTQYF.

The genes are TRBV5-1 and TRBJ2-7; the TRBD1 assignment by TCRdb is unverifiable without DNA. From germline, CDR1 is SGHRS and CDR2 YFSETQ. The CDR3 covers 15 residues. CDR3 region: CASSFSRDRPYEQYF.

V and J are TRBV20-1 and TRBJ2-7; TCRdb selects TRBD2, and the lack of DNA leaves this call unchecked. CDR1 and CDR2 (germline): DFQATT, SNEGSKA (reference sequence). This CDR3 has 16 residues. CDR3 protein: CSAEASLGLQPYEQYF.

This sequence joins TRBV29-1 and TRBJ1-1; TCRdb designates TRBD1, a call that cannot be tested without DNA. CDR3 length equals 12 residues. In germline, CDR1 is SQVTM, CDR2 ANQGSEA. This chain's CDR3 is CSVRQGTTEAFF.

V gene TRBV12-3 or TRBV12-4 combines with J gene TRBJ2-3; TCRdb picks TRBD1, but there is no DNA to check that call. This CDR3 has 12 amino acids. CDR3 in amino acids: CASSDGTTTQYF.